This TCR beta chain is drawn from a study of tissue T cells after allogeneic stem cell transplantation. V dropped 6 bases and J dropped 5 bases, with 11 bases sitting between them. In germline, CDR1 is MNHEY, CDR2 SVGEGT. This CDR3 has 14 amino acids. Points from the study as a whole: Tissue-detected TCR repertoire was only partly captured by blood and spleen T cells. Sampling depth was limited, and the cohort was small and clinically varied.

Details on this clone: Its antigen remains unidentified.

TCRbeta CDR3 was sequenced at survey depth with template counts. Method: immunoSEQ multiplex PCR; TCRdb's copy keeps in-frame clones and lacks some. The table lists under 4,500 clones, approximately 72% of them singletons. Retrospectively chosen non-transplant comparators had other cancers and at least five gastrointestinal samples, without known gastrointestinal disease. The sample was left colon tissue, taken at autopsy. The TCR was taken from an older male donor with lung cancer. The J gene is TRBJ1-6, the V gene TRBV6-2 or TRBV6-3, with D perhaps matching TRBD1 (5 bases). The CDR3 DNA reads TGTGCCAGCAGCAAGGGACGGAATAATTCACCCCTCCACTTT. Its protein is CASSKGRNNSPLHF.